The 25 T cell receptor beta chains below were found in one sample sequenced in a study of blood T cell repertoires in COVID-19. Method: immunoSEQ multiplex PCR; TCRdb's copy keeps in-frame clones and lacks some. The sample comprises roughly 75,000 clones, over 75% of which are singletons, and 6.9% rests with the top ten. Sequences were obtained from peripheral blood. These receptors were taken from a human donor in a cohort sampled during active COVID-19.

The V and J genes are TRBV3-1 (or the pseudogene TRBV3-2) and TRBJ2-3; perhaps TRBD2 as D (5 bases). CDR1 is LGHDT and CDR2 is YNNKEL in the germline V gene (reference sequence). Trimming pared 1 base from V and 0 bases from J, leaving 14 bases between. The CDR3 has 17 amino acids. The CDR3 coding sequence is TGTGCCAGCAGCCAAGGGAGAGGACTGCAAAGCACAGATACGCAGTATTTT. Its protein product is CASSQGRGLQSTDTQYF.

The V call is TRBV20-1, the J call TRBJ2-3, with 8 bases aligning to TRBD2. The CDR3 is made up of 15 amino acids. Germline loops: CDR1 DFQATT, CDR2 SNEGSKA (reference sequence). V lost 3 bases, J lost 2 bases, and 7 bases stayed unmatched. CDR3 protein: CSASRRGAVTDTQYF. The CDR3 bases are TGCAGTGCTAGTAGGCGGGGGGCAGTCACAGATACGCAGTATTTT.

The V gene is TRBV27, the J gene TRBJ2-2, with TRBD1 identical over 9 bases. This CDR3 comprises 17 residues. In germline, CDR1 is MNHEY, CDR2 SMNVEV (reference sequence). V lost 5 bases to trimming and J lost 7 bases; unmatched junction nucleotides: 14. This chain's CDR3 is CASSNPKSGQGDGELFF. Written as DNA, the CDR3 is TGTGCCAGCAGTAACCCCAAGTCGGGACAGGGCGACGGGGAGCTGTTTTTT.

Note on this clone: Other DNA sequences in this sample translate to the same CDR3. V and J are TRBV19 and TRBJ2-3; unclear D gene. Germline V gives CDR1 LNHDA, CDR2 SQIVND (reference sequence). There are 12 residues in the CDR3. Trimming took off 6 bases at V and 0 bases at J, with 4 bases between the two ends. In nucleotides, the CDR3 is TGTGCCAGTAGCCGGAGCACAGATACGCAGTATTTT. Its translation is CASSRSTDTQYF.

The chain has TRBV19 and TRBJ2-3; the match to TRBD1 covers 9 bases. The CDR3 is 13 amino acids. The V gene end was trimmed by 8 bases and the J gene end by 2 bases; junction bases not matched to a gene: 2. CDR1 is LNHDA, CDR2 SQIVND, per germline (reference sequence). The CDR3 DNA sequence: TGTGCCAGTCGGACAGGGGCCACAGATACGCAGTATTTT. Translation: CASRTGATDTQYF.

The CDR3 sequence is CATSDLPGQRNQETQYF. The CDR3 nucleotides are TGTGCCACCAGTGATCTCCCGGGACAGAGAAACCAAGAGACCCAGTACTTC. The V gene is TRBV24-1, the J gene TRBJ2-5; 7 positions match TRBD1. The CDR3 is 17 residues long. Per germline, CDR1 KGHDR and CDR2 SFDVKD. Trimming took 3 bases from V and 0 from J; bases not matched to a gene: 9.

This clone was seen a handful of times. This sequence joins TRBV4-1 and TRBJ1-5; no clear D gene. The length of the CDR3 is 15 residues. Germline V gives CDR1 MGHRA, CDR2 YSYEKL. Trimming left V 1 base short and J 8 bases short, with 15 bases between. CDR3 bases: TGCGCCAGCAGCCAAGGAGGCGGGCTTCTAGAGCCCCAGCATTTT. Its translation: CASSQGGGLLEPQHF.

The chain links TRBV2 to TRBJ1-5; possible D gene TRBD1, 5 bases. Trimming removed 6 bases from V and 0 bases from J, with 12 bases in between. CDR1 and CDR2 (germline): SNHLY, FYNNEI. The CDR3 length is 15 residues. The CDR3 region is CASRVGDYSNQPQHF. DNA for the CDR3: TGTGCCAGCAGAGTTGGGGACTATAGCAATCAGCCCCAGCATTTT.

This clone was found once. The chain recombines TRBV27 with TRBJ1-1; D unclear. Germline V gene sequence: CDR1 MNHEY, CDR2 SMNVEV (reference sequence). Trimming removed 6 bases at V and 0 bases at J, with 8 bases between. The CDR3 runs to 13 residues. CDR3 protein: CASSPSLNTEAFF. The DNA of the CDR3 is TGTGCCAGCAGCCCTTCCCTGAACACTGAAGCTTTCTTT.

This CDR3 is CASSPPLEGADTQYF. CDR3 coding DNA: TGTGCCAGCAGTCCTCCTTTAGAGGGGGCGGATACGCAGTATTTT. The rearrangement joins TRBV28 to TRBJ2-3; 7 bases are shared with TRBD1. J lost 6 bases, V lost 5 bases, and 11 bases had no gene match. The CDR3 is 15 amino acids. Per germline, CDR1 MDHEN and CDR2 SYDVKM.

The rearrangement links TRBV7-9 to TRBJ2-7, with TRBD1 matching over 8 bases. The germline gives CDR1 SEHNR, CDR2 FQNEAQ (reference sequence). This CDR3 contains 12 residues. Trimming took 4 bases from V and 7 from J; bases not matched to a gene: 3. The CDR3 DNA sequence: TGTGCCAGCAGCTATGGACAGGGTGAGCAGTACTTC. Protein product: CASSYGQGEQYF.

The V call is TRBV3-1 (or the pseudogene TRBV3-2), the J call TRBJ2-1; 9 nucleotides align to TRBD2. There are 18 residues in the CDR3. Germline V gene data show CDR1 as LGHDT and CDR2 as YNNKEL (reference sequence). Trimming cost V 0 bases and J 8 bases; bases outside gene matches: 14. CDR3 sequence reads: CASSQERAGGLLRDEQFF. The CDR3 region has the DNA TGTGCCAGCAGCCAAGAAAGGGCGGGGGGGTTACTTAGGGATGAGCAGTTCTTC.

The CDR3 nucleotides are TGTGCCAGCAGCGGAAGGGGTTGGGCATGGGAAAAACTGTTTTTT. Its translation: CASSGRGWAWEKLFF. The chain combines TRBV7-9 with TRBJ1-4; a weak D match, TRBD1 (5 bases). Between the trimmed V and J ends, which lost 5 bases and 8 bases, there was a span of 18 bases. There are 15 residues in the CDR3. Germline CDR1 reads SEHNR; CDR2 reads FQNEAQ (reference sequence).

The CDR3, as DNA: TGTGCCAGCAGTTCCCAGGGCAGGAGCACTGAAGCTTTCTTT. The encoded protein is CASSSQGRSTEAFF. The chain employs TRBV27 and TRBJ1-1; possibly TRBD1 for D (5 bases). Looked up from germline, CDR1 is MNHEY and CDR2 is SMNVEV (reference sequence). Trimming left V 4 bases short and J 4 bases short, with 13 bases between. The CDR3 has 14 amino acids.

This clone was seen only a few times. This sequence joins TRBV5-6 and TRBJ1-6; maybe TRBD1 (5 bases). V was clipped by 1 base and J by 8 bases, with 10 bases between them. The CDR3 is 14 amino acids. CDR1 SGHDT and CDR2 YYEEEE come from the germline V gene. The CDR3 is CASSLWGRDSPLHF. For the CDR3, the DNA is TGTGCCAGCAGCTTGTGGGGGAGGGATTCACCCCTCCACTTT.

There are a few counts of this clone. The chain employs TRBV6-6 and TRBJ1-1; 7 bases fit TRBD1. V trimming: 7 bases; J trimming: 1 base; junction bases outside the gene matches: 6. Germline CDR1 reads MNHNY; CDR2 reads SVGAGI (reference sequence). The CDR3 extends over 14 amino acids. CDR3 coding DNA: TGTGCCAGCACCTTGACAGGGAAGAACACTGAAGCTTTCTTT. This gives the protein CASTLTGKNTEAFF.

The genes are TRBV9 and TRBJ2-1; 7 nucleotides align to TRBD1. The J segment lost 6 bases and the V segment lost 4 bases, leaving 10 bases of the junction unmatched. CDR3 length: 15 amino acids. Germline loops: CDR1 SGDLS, CDR2 YYNGEE. DNA for the CDR3: TGTGCCAGCAGCCTAAGACAGGGTCAGGGCAATGAGCAGTTCTTC. Protein product: CASSLRQGQGNEQFF.

J is TRBJ1-6 and V is TRBV6-6; 9 bases map to TRBD1. From germline, CDR1 is MNHNY and CDR2 SVGAGI (reference sequence). V lost 8 bases, J lost 7 bases, and 3 bases stayed unmatched. The CDR3 contains 13 residues. Written as DNA, the CDR3 is TGTGCCAGCTCGGACAGGGGAAATTCACCCCTCCACTTT. Amino acid sequence: CASSDRGNSPLHF.

This sequence joins TRBV6-1 and TRBJ1-2; D may be TRBD1 (5 bases). The CDR3 runs 12 residues. Trimming cost V 3 bases and J 8 bases, with 10 bases left between them. Germline V gene sequence: CDR1 MNHNS, CDR2 SASEGT. CDR3 DNA sequence: TGTGCCAGCAGTGAGGGGTCAGGGGGCTACACCTTC. Translating it yields CASSEGSGGYTF.

The genes are TRBV5-1 and TRBJ2-5; 10 bases align to TRBD2. Trimming took 3 bases from V and 0 from J; bases not matched to a gene: 2. CDR3 length: 15 amino acids. Germline V gives CDR1 SGHRS, CDR2 YFSETQ. CDR3 sequence reads: CASSSGLANQETQYF. The CDR3 DNA reads as TGCGCCAGCAGCTCGGGACTAGCGAACCAAGAGACCCAGTACTTC.

Here the CDR3 DNA reads TGCGCCAGCGACGGCGGGGGGAGCACAGATACGCAGTATTTT. Its translation is CASDGGGSTDTQYF. The chain carries TRBV5-1 and TRBJ2-3, with 8 bases that match TRBD2. Unmatched junction bases numbered 4, after V lost 7 bases and J lost 0 bases. The CDR3 has 14 residues. Germline assignment: CDR1 SGHRS and CDR2 YFSETQ.

The J gene is TRBJ2-7, the V gene TRBV29-1; maybe TRBD1 (5 bases). CDR3 size: 12 residues. In germline, CDR1 is SQVTM, CDR2 ANQGSEA. The V and J ends lost 1 base and 2 bases respectively, with 6 bases between them. The CDR3 sequence: CSVEGRAYEQYF. The DNA for the CDR3 is TGCAGCGTTGAAGGCAGGGCCTACGAGCAGTACTTC.

The rearrangement links TRBV18 to TRBJ2-1; TRBD1 is a possible D gene (6 bases). Germline loops: CDR1 KGHSH, CDR2 LQKENI. Trimming took 2 bases from V and 2 from J, leaving 13 bases between them. This CDR3 has 16 amino acids. The CDR3 sequence is CASSPRAQGPYNEQFF. CDR3 nucleotides: TGTGCCAGCTCACCAAGGGCTCAGGGGCCCTACAATGAGCAGTTCTTC. The full variable domain, in which reference TRBV18 and TRBJ2-1 provide the parts outside the CDR3, is NAGVMQNPRHLVRRRGQEARLRCSPMKGHSHVYWYRQLPEEGLKFMVYLQKENIIDESGMPKERFSAEFPKEGPSILRIQQVVRGDSAAYFCASSPRAQGPYNEQFFGPGTRLTVL.

The CDR3 nucleotides read TGTGCCAGAAAACTTCTTCCGGGACAGGACTATGGCTACACCTTC. Translated: CARKLLPGQDYGYTF. The chain couples TRBV19 to TRBJ1-2, with 8 bases that match TRBD1. Per germline, CDR1 LNHDA and CDR2 SQIVND (reference sequence). Trimming at V came to 9 bases and at J to 3 bases, leaving 12 bases not matched to a gene. The CDR3 sequence is 15 residues long.

This clone was seen a single time. The rearrangement uses TRBV19 and TRBJ1-2; the D is unclear. The CDR3 runs to 15 residues. V lost 4 bases and J 0 bases, leaving 12 bases between the germline ends. Germline CDR1 and CDR2: LNHDA and SQIVND (reference sequence). The CDR3 region is CASSSGLLANYGYTF. The DNA for the CDR3 is TGTGCCAGTAGTAGTGGACTGCTAGCTAACTATGGCTACACCTTC.